This T cell receptor (beta chain) comes out of a study of blood T cell repertoires in COVID-19 (dated by TCRdb to 2020 to 2022). About the full investigation: The collaborator samples originated in the United States, Italy and Spain and spanned the acute and convalescent phases of COVID-19. The material from the prospective study consisted of cDNA or gDNA derived from T cells, B-cell-depleted T cells, or PBMCs. Deeply sampled blood TCRbeta repertoires from subjects exposed to, actively infected with, or recovered from COVID-19 were included in the dataset. A freely available public database, intended as a resource for researchers studying the immune response to SARS-CoV-2, is where the repertoires were released. Samples were obtained from the ongoing ImmuneRACE study (first 160 participants) and from roughly 1,300 subjects provided by 6 global collaborators. Nearly every sample came with metadata listing a de-identified subject ID, COVID-19 status, age in years and sex. HLA class I and class II types, where available, came from metadata supplied by the sample provider rather than from assay-based typing.

V and J are trimmed by 5 bases and 2 bases, and the gene matches miss 5 bases of the junction. CDR1 SNHLY and CDR2 FYNNEI are derived from the germline V gene. The CDR3 measures 14 amino acids from cysteine to phenylalanine. Only the CDR3 region is kept as DNA, spanning 42 bases read in frame from base 1. The immunoSEQ Assay, a bias-controlled multiplex PCR, was used to amplify TCRbeta CDR3 regions from genomic DNA. The study's own analysis went as follows. Within the assay, amplification of reference gene primers was used to estimate how many nucleated cells each sample contained. Sequence reads were collapsed and filtered to measure the absolute abundance of every unique TCRbeta CDR3 rearrangement. Productive Simpson clonality was computed per sample as the square root of Simpson's diversity index over productive rearrangements. TCRdb limited this immuneACCESS table to in-frame rearrangements with V and J called. A share of clones is missing; checked studies link under half to unresolved V genes, and the rest is unexplained. V, J and clone size were drawn from that table, and D and trimming were deduced from the DNA. A total of under 200,000 clones appear in this sample, over 70% of them only once. The ten largest make up roughly 3.4% of the sample.

Participants in the prospective study were enrolled through a virtual design, were aged roughly 18 to 100 years, and lived in some 24 United States geographic areas. In the prospective study, cohorts were assigned on the basis of participant-reported clinical history obtained from a screening survey and a study questionnaire. Recovered participants in ImmuneRACE Cohort 3 were defined as having two consecutive negative NP/OP PCR tests, clearance from a healthcare professional, or resolution of symptoms. Each participant in the prospective study had whole blood, serum and a nasopharyngeal or oropharyngeal swab collected by mobile phlebotomists. Participants in the prospective study had the option to provide additional blood draws and questionnaires over a roughly 2-month period. Prospective study blood samples were shipped either frozen or at room temperature before DNA extraction. As to this clone: This clone's antigen is unknown. No base qualities exist here, and no much larger clone lies one base off it.

Overall study outcomes, separate from this receptor: Clinical and demographic metadata were provided uncurated, with the amount varying by source and participant.

The sample consisted of PBMCs or T cells enriched from blood (not recorded which). The rearrangement combines TRBV2 with TRBJ2-5; 7 central bases correspond to TRBD2. The receptor's source is an older woman who had recovered from COVID-19. The DNA sequence reads TGTGCCAGCAGTAAAACTAGCGCACAAGAGACCCAGTACTTC. Its coded protein is CASSKTSAQETQYF.